Listed below are T cell receptor beta chains from one sample, sequenced in a study of T cell responses to AZD1222 COVID-19 vaccine. Data came from immunoSEQ multiplex PCR; TCRdb stores just in-frame clones and leaves some out. Of approximately 180,000 clones in the sample, 75% to 95% were seen once. The sample here was peripheral blood, taken on day 0 of AZD1222 vaccination. Source of these receptors: an adult in good health. Both conserved end residues are part of each CDR3. Each record gives: clone size, D gene, J gene, V gene, CDR3 protein, CDR3 DNA. D genes are given only for firm matches. Not all rows give a size; the values are once, few, many and, for expanded clones, a class.

-	-	TRBJ2-3	TRBV10-3	CAISLSGTWDTQYF	TGTGCCATCAGTCTGTCGGGGACTTGGGATACGCAGTATTTT
-	-	TRBJ1-1	TRBV6-2/TRBV6-3	CASSYSSVHEAFF	TGTGCCAGCAGTTACTCGAGCGTTCATGAAGCTTTCTTT
-	-	TRBJ1-5	TRBV6-1	CASSELRNQPQHF	TGTGCCAGCAGTGAACTGAGAAATCAGCCCCAGCATTTT
-	-	TRBJ1-1	TRBV12-3/TRBV12-4	CASSTRVNTEAFF	TGTGCCAGCAGCACGAGAGTTAACACTGAAGCTTTCTTT
-	-	TRBJ1-1	TRBV9	CASSVDGVNTEAFF	TGTGCCAGCAGCGTAGACGGAGTGAACACTGAAGCTTTCTTT
once	TRBD2	TRBJ2-1	TRBV4-3	CASSQDRLAGIYNEQFF	TGCGCCAGCAGCCAAGATCGGCTAGCGGGGATTTACAATGAGCAGTTCTTC
-	-	TRBJ2-7	TRBV3-1/TRBV3-2	CASSPLMSYEQYF	TGTGCCAGCAGCCCACTTATGTCCTACGAGCAGTACTTC
-	-	TRBJ1-1	TRBV2	CASSENRLLNTEAFF	TGTGCCAGCAGTGAAAACAGGCTTTTGAACACTGAAGCTTTCTTT
-	-	TRBJ2-7	TRBV29-1	CSVEAGQGSYEQYF	TGCAGCGTTGAAGCGGGGCAGGGCTCCTACGAGCAGTACTTC
-	-	TRBJ2-3	TRBV4-1	CASSQIEGTDTQYF	TGCGCCAGCAGCCAGATCGAGGGCACAGATACGCAGTATTTT
-	-	TRBJ2-2	TRBV7-2	CASSFQGIAGELFF	TGTGCCAGCAGCTTCCAGGGGATCGCCGGGGAGCTGTTTTTT
once	TRBD2	TRBJ2-3	TRBV7-6	CASSPAGTSLSTDTQYF	TGTGCCAGCAGCCCGGCCGGGACTAGCCTTAGCACAGATACGCAGTATTTT
once	TRBD1	TRBJ2-7	TRBV7-9	CASSFGPGQGASEQYF	TGTGCCAGCAGCTTTGGACCGGGACAGGGGGCAAGCGAGCAGTACTTC
-	-	TRBJ1-5	TRBV19	CASRGPRRGSSNQPQHF	TGTGCCAGTAGAGGGCCCAGGAGGGGATCTAGCAATCAGCCCCAGCATTTT
once	TRBD1	TRBJ1-1	TRBV7-3	CASSRQGRETEAFF	TGTGCCAGCAGCCGACAGGGTCGGGAAACTGAAGCTTTCTTT
once	-	TRBJ2-6	TRBV25-1	CASSQWGSSGANVLTF	TGTGCCAGCTCCCAGTGGGGGAGCTCTGGGGCCAACGTCCTGACTTTC
-	-	TRBJ1-4	TRBV27	CASSRGSAHEKLFF	TGTGCCAGCAGTCGGGGGTCTGCGCATGAAAAACTGTTTTTT
-	-	TRBJ1-1	TRBV10-3	CAIGGQGTSSEAFF	TGTGCCATCGGGGGTCAGGGGACATCTAGTGAAGCTTTCTTT
few	-	TRBJ1-4	TRBV24-1	CATSDLRGGHFKEKLFF	TGTGCCACCAGTGATTTGAGGGGAGGACATTTTAAGGAAAAACTGTTTTTT
-	-	TRBJ2-1	TRBV7-6	CASSGLLYTYNEQFF	TGTGCCAGCTCGGGGCTCCTATACACCTACAATGAGCAGTTCTTC
once	TRBD1	TRBJ1-5	TRBV12-5	CASGLGSGGNQPQHF	TGTGCTAGTGGTTTGGGCTCAGGGGGGAATCAGCCCCAGCATTTT
once	-	TRBJ2-6	TRBV13	CASSPTGSGANVLTF	TGTGCCAGCAGCCCCACGGGCTCTGGGGCCAACGTCCTGACTTTC
once	-	TRBJ1-2	TRBV2	CASSDGGAGGYTF	TGTGCCAGCAGTGATGGGGGAGCGGGGGGCTACACCTTC
-	-	TRBJ1-2	TRBV14	CASSQEQHYGYTF	TGTGCCAGCAGCCAAGAACAGCACTATGGCTACACCTTC
few	TRBD2	TRBJ2-2	TRBV7-2	CASSLVVAGGPGELFF	TGTGCCAGCAGCTTAGTGGTAGCGGGGGGGCCCGGGGAGCTGTTTTTT
-	-	TRBJ1-2	TRBV7-9	CASSSDGVYGYTF	TGTGCCAGCAGCTCCGACGGGGTCTATGGCTACACCTTC
-	-	TRBJ1-1	TRBV4-3	CASSREQRANTEAFF	TGCGCCAGCAGCCGGGAACAGAGAGCGAACACTGAAGCTTTCTTT